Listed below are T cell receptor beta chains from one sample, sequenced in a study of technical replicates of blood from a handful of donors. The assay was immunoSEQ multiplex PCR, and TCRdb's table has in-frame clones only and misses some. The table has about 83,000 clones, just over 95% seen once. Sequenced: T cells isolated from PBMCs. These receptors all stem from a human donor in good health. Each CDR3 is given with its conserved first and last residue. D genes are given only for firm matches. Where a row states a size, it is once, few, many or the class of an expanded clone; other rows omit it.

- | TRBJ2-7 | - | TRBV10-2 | CASSGRGDSSFYEQYF | TGCGCCAGCAGTGGGAGGGGGGACAGCTCCTTTTACGAGCAGTACTTC
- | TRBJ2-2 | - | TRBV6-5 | CASSLYSNTGELFF | TGTGCCAGCAGCCTCTACTCGAACACCGGGGAGCTGTTTTTT
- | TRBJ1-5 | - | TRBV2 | CASTGGNQPQHF | TGTGCCAGCACGGGGGGAAATCAGCCCCAGCATTTT
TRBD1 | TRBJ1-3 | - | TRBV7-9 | CASSLGQGGNTIYF | TGTGCCAGCAGCTTGGGACAGGGAGGAAACACCATATATTTT
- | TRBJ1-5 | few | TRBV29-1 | CSAKGASVGQPQHF | TGCAGCGCCAAAGGGGCCTCAGTGGGCCAGCCCCAGCATTTT
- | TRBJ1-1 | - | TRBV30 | CAWSSTTGNTEAFF | TGTGCCTGGAGTTCAACGACAGGGAACACTGAAGCTTTCTTT
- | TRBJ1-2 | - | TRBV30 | CAWSTGGSGYTF | TGTGCCTGGAGTACGGGGGGCAGTGGCTACACCTTC
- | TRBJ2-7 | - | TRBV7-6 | CASGRGVEYEQYF | TGTGCCAGTGGGCGCGGGGTAGAATACGAGCAGTACTTC
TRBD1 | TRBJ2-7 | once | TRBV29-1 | CSVGDRGDYEQYF | TGCAGCGTTGGGGACAGGGGAGACTACGAGCAGTACTTC
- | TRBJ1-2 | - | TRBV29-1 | CSVVITLTYGYTF | TGCAGCGTTGTAATCACCCTAACCTATGGCTACACCTTC
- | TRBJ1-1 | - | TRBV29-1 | CSVRGMNTEAFF | TGCAGCGTTAGGGGAATGAACACTGAAGCTTTCTTT
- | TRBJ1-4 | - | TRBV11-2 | CASSLQAEATNEKLFF | TGTGCCAGCAGCCTCCAAGCGGAAGCAACTAATGAAAAACTGTTTTTT
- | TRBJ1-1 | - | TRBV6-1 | CASSEDNRVNTEAFF | TGTGCCAGCAGTGAGGATAACAGGGTGAACACTGAAGCTTTCTTT
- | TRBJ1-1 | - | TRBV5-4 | CASSFGQSNTEAFF | TGTGCCAGCAGCTTCGGACAGAGTAACACTGAAGCTTTCTTT
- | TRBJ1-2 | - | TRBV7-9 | CASSLWAPRDGLSGYTF | TGTGCCAGCAGCTTATGGGCCCCCAGGGATGGGTTGAGTGGCTACACCTTC
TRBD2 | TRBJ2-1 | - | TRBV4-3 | CASSQLAGDEQFF | TGCGCCAGCAGCCAACTAGCGGGCGATGAGCAGTTCTTC
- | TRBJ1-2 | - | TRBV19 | CATPNQGDYGYTF | TGTGCCACTCCAAACCAGGGTGACTATGGCTACACCTTC
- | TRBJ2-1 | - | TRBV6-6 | CASSISGYNEQFF | TGTGCCAGCAGTATAAGCGGATACAATGAGCAGTTCTTC
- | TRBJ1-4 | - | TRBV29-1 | CSRPKGEGRDTMGKLFF | TGCAGCCGACCCAAGGGTGAGGGGAGGGATACAATGGGAAAACTGTTTTTT
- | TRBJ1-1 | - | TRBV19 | CASSSPGFMNTEAFF | TGTGCCAGTAGTAGCCCGGGGTTCATGAACACTGAAGCTTTCTTT
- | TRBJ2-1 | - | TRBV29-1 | CSVSTASYNEQFF | TGCAGCGTTTCTACTGCGTCCTACAATGAGCAGTTCTTC
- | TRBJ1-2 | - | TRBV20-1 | CSAWREAGYTF | TGCAGTGCCTGGCGGGAGGCTGGCTACACCTTC
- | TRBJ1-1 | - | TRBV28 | CASSLFVGTEAFF | TGTGCCAGCAGTTTATTCGTCGGCACTGAAGCTTTCTTT
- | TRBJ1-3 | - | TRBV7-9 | CASSFTGSGNTIYF | TGTGCCAGCAGTTTTACAGGCAGTGGAAACACCATATATTTT
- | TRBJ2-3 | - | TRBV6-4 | CASSDSGGTDTQYF | TGTGCCAGCAGTGACTCCGGGGGCACAGATACGCAGTATTTT
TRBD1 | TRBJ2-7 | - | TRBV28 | CASSFPGQGQYEQYF | TGTGCCAGCAGTTTTCCGGGACAGGGGCAATACGAGCAGTACTTC
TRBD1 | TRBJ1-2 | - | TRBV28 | CQGAGGYTF | TGTCAGGGGGCGGGGGGCTACACCTTC
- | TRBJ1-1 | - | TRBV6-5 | CASRGGGTTEAFF | TGTGCCAGCAGGGGAGGGGGGACCACTGAAGCTTTCTTT
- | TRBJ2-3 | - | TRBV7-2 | CASSPGLDYSTDTQYF | TGTGCCAGCAGCCCCGGGCTCGACTATAGCACAGATACGCAGTATTTT
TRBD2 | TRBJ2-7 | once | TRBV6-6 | CASSEGREKHF | TGTGCCAGCAGTGAGGGGCGGGAGAAGCACTTC
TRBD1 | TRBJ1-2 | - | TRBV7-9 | CASTTHPRQGWGYGYTF | TGTGCCAGCACCACTCACCCCCGACAGGGGTGGGGCTATGGCTACACCTTC
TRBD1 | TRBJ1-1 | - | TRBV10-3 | CAIIRGTGDTEAFF | TGTGCCATCATTAGGGGGACAGGGGATACCGAAGCTTTCTTT
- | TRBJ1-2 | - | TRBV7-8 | CASSSRQVSLYGYTF | TGTGCCAGCAGCTCCCGACAGGTTTCCCTTTATGGCTACACCTTC